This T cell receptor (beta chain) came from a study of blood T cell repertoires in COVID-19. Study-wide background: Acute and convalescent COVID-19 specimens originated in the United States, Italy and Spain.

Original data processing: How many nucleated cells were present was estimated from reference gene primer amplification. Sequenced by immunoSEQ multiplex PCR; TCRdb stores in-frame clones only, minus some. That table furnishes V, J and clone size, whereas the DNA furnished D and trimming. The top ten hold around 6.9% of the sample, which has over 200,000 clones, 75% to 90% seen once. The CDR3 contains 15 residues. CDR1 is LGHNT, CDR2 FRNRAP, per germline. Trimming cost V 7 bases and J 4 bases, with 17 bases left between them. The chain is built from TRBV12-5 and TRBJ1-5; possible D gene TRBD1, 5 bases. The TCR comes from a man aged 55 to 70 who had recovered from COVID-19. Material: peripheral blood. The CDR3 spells CASVPSGGANQPQHF. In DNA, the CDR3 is TGTGCTAGTGTCCCCTCAGGCGGGGCAAATCAGCCCCAGCATTTT. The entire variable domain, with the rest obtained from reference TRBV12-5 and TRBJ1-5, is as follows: DARVTQTPRHKVTEMGQEVTMRCQPILGHNTVFWYRQTMMQGLELLAYFRNRAPLDDSGMPKDRFSAEMPDATLATLKIQPSEPRDSAVYFCASVPSGGANQPQHFGDGTRLSIL.